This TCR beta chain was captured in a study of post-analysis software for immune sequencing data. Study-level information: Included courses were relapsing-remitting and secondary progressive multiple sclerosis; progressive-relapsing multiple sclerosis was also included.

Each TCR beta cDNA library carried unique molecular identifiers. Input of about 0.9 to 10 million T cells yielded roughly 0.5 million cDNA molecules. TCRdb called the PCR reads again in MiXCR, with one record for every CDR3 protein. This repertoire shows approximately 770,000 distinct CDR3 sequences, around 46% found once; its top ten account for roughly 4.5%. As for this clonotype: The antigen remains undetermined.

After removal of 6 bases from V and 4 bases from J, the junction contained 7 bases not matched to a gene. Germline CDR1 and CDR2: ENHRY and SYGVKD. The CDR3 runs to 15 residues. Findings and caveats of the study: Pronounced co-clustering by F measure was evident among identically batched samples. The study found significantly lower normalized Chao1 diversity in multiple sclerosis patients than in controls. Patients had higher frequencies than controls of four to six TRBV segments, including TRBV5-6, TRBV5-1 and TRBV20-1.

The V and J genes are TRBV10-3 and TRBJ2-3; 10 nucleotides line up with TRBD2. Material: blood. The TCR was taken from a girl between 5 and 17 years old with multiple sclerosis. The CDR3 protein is CAIRASGREADTQYF. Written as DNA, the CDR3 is TGTGCCATCAGGGCTAGCGGGAGAGAGGCAGATACGCAGTATTTT.